One sample yielded the 24 T cell receptor beta chains listed below, sequenced in a study of blood T cell repertoires in COVID-19. The data were produced by immunoSEQ multiplex PCR, yet TCRdb's version contains in-frame clones alone and is incomplete. This table has 400,000 to 500,000 clones, 80% to 90% appearing once. Specimen: peripheral blood. The receptors stem from a woman in her 30s with active or convalescent COVID-19.

The chain carries TRBV6-6 and TRBJ1-2; no reliable D call. The germline V gene encodes CDR1 MNHNY and CDR2 SVGAGI (reference sequence). The V gene lost 6 bases and the J gene lost 6 bases, with 8 bases spanning the gap. The CDR3 runs to 11 residues. The CDR3 bases are TGTGCCAGCAGCCGGGATCATGGCTACACCTTC. Its protein is CASSRDHGYTF.

The CDR3 loop reads CASSTGVTEAFF. The DNA for the CDR3 is TGTGCCAGCAGTACAGGGGTCACTGAAGCTTTCTTT. The J gene is TRBJ1-1, the V gene TRBV14; 7 bases match TRBD1. The CDR3 covers 12 residues. The germline gives CDR1 SGHDN, CDR2 FVKESK. J lost 4 bases, V lost 6 bases, and 2 bases had no gene match.

The chain uses TRBV5-1 and TRBJ2-7; 9 bases fit TRBD1. Germline V gives CDR1 SGHRS, CDR2 YFSETQ. V was pared by 4 bases and J by 3 bases, with 5 bases of the junction left unmatched. The CDR3 contains 14 residues. CDR3 region: CASSGGTGLYEQYF. CDR3 DNA: TGCGCCAGCAGCGGAGGGACAGGGCTCTACGAGCAGTACTTC.

The chain uses TRBV7-6 and TRBJ2-3; D is undetermined. The CDR3 covers 15 residues. V shed 1 base and J shed 0 bases, with 8 bases lying between them. The germline gives CDR1 SGHVS, CDR2 FNYEAQ. The CDR3 loop reads CASSLGTASTDTQYF. CDR3 bases: TGTGCCAGCAGCTTAGGTACAGCTAGCACAGATACGCAGTATTTT.

The chain links TRBV19 to TRBJ1-2; 9 bases are a match to TRBD1. J lost 5 bases, V lost 4 bases, and 2 bases had no gene match. The CDR3 is 13 residues long. Germline V lookup: CDR1 LNHDA, CDR2 SQIVND (reference sequence). This chain's CDR3 is CASSTGTGYGYTF. CDR3 nucleotides: TGTGCCAGTAGTACCGGGACAGGGTATGGCTACACCTTC. The full variable domain, with the rest looked up from reference TRBV19 and TRBJ1-2, is DGGITQSPKYLFRKEGQNVTLSCEQNLNHDAMYWYRQDPGQGLRLIYYSQIVNDFQKGDIAEGYSVSREKKESFPLTVTSAQKNPTAFYLCASSTGTGYGYTFGSGTRLTVV.

The chain couples TRBV6-1 to TRBJ2-7; 9 bases match TRBD2. The CDR3 is 16 amino acids. The germline CDR1 and CDR2 sequences are MNHNS and SASEGT. V shed 3 bases and J 4 bases; nucleotides not matched to a gene: 10. CDR3 region: CASSEGVAGVLYEQYF. CDR3 bases: TGTGCCAGCAGTGAGGGGGTAGCGGGAGTCCTATACGAGCAGTACTTC.

This chain connects TRBV5-1 to TRBJ1-5; D is uncertain. This CDR3 region has 13 residues. Trimming took off 4 bases at V and 1 base at J, with 6 bases between the two ends. Germline loops: CDR1 SGHRS, CDR2 YFSETQ. The CDR3 sequence: CASSLESNQPQHF. The CDR3 nucleotides are TGCGCCAGCAGCCTCGAGAGCAATCAGCCCCAGCATTTT.

This chain links TRBV6-6 with TRBJ1-5, with 7 bases that match TRBD1. The CDR3 extends over 15 amino acids. V dropped 6 bases and J dropped 1; count of bases not matched to a gene: 6. CDR1 MNHNY and CDR2 SVGAGI come from the germline V gene (reference sequence). In DNA form, the CDR3 reads TGTGCCAGCAGCTCGACAGGGTTAAGCAATCAGCCCCAGCATTTT. Protein product: CASSSTGLSNQPQHF.

The gene calls are TRBV19 and TRBJ1-3; no clear D. Trimming removed 6 bases from V and 0 bases from J, with 6 bases in between. Germline V gene data show CDR1 as LNHDA and CDR2 as SQIVND (reference sequence). The CDR3 length is 13 residues. CDR3 in DNA: TGTGCCAGTAGGGCAAGCTCTGGAAACACCATATATTTT. Translated: CASRASSGNTIYF.

Points on this clone: Additional DNA sequences in this sample encode the identical CDR3. The chain has TRBV5-1 and TRBJ1-1, with TRBD1 matching over 9 bases. The V gene end was trimmed by 4 bases and the J gene end by 2 bases; junction bases not matched to a gene: 3. The germline CDR1 and CDR2 sequences are SGHRS and YFSETQ. CDR3 length: 14 residues. In DNA form, the CDR3 reads TGCGCCAGCAGCCCGGGACAGGGAAACACTGAAGCTTTCTTT. Its protein is CASSPGQGNTEAFF.

In the case of this clone: Other DNA variants within this sample encode the same CDR3. The chain recombines TRBV20-1 with TRBJ2-7; TRBD2 agrees at 7 bases. Trimming cost V 4 bases and J 3 bases; bases outside gene matches: 0. CDR1 is DFQATT, CDR2 SNEGSKA, per germline (reference sequence). This CDR3 comprises 11 residues. CDR3 sequence (DNA): TGCAGTGCTACGGGGGGCTACGAGCAGTACTTC. This translates into CSATGGYEQYF.

The chain joins TRBV5-4 to TRBJ2-2, with TRBD1 matching over 7 bases. J gave up 4 bases and V 5 bases, and 14 bases lay outside the gene matches. The germline gives CDR1 SGHNT, CDR2 YYREEE (reference sequence). The CDR3 has 17 amino acids. In nucleotides, the CDR3 is TGTGCCAGCAGACAACAACCGGGACAGACTATCACCGGGGAGCTGTTTTTT. Translation gives CASRQQPGQTITGELFF. Looking up the rest from reference TRBV5-4 and TRBJ2-2 gives the full variable domain: ETGVTQSPTHLIKTRGQQVTLRCSSQSGHNTVSWYQQALGQGPQFIFQYYREEENGRGNFPPRFSGLQFPNYSSELNVNALELDDSALYLCASRQQPGQTITGELFFGEGSRLTVL.

The V gene is TRBV4-1, the J gene TRBJ2-1, with TRBD1 matching over 10 bases. Per germline, CDR1 MGHRA and CDR2 YSYEKL. This CDR3 has 21 residues. V shed 1 base and J 6 bases; nucleotides not matched to a gene: 21. The chain's CDR3 is CASSQVWRDRGPVGTGNEQFF. The CDR3, as DNA: TGCGCCAGCAGCCAAGTATGGAGGGACAGGGGCCCAGTTGGGACAGGCAATGAGCAGTTCTTC.

This chain joins TRBV11-2 and TRBJ2-5, with TRBD2 identical over 11 bases. Germline CDR1 is SGHAT and CDR2 is FQNNGV. V was pared by 5 bases and J by 1 base, with 6 bases of the junction left unmatched. The CDR3 is 16 amino acids. The CDR3 DNA is TGTGCCAGCAGCGTTACTAGCGGGGGATTCCAAGAGACCCAGTACTTC. Translating gives CASSVTSGGFQETQYF.

This sequence joins TRBV2 and TRBJ2-7; 11 nucleotides agree with TRBD2. The germline V gene has CDR1 SNHLY and CDR2 FYNNEI. This CDR3 region has 16 residues. V trimming: 2 bases; J trimming: 3 bases; junction bases outside the gene matches: 6. The CDR3 coding sequence is TGTGCCAGCAGTGAAACGTTAACTAGCGGGAGCTACGAGCAGTACTTC. This codes for CASSETLTSGSYEQYF.

This clone has at least ten counts. V gene TRBV30 combines with J gene TRBJ1-5; tentative D call: TRBD1 (5 bases). The germline CDR1 and CDR2 sequences are GTSNPN and SVGIG (reference sequence). This CDR3 contains 15 residues. V lost 3 bases to trimming and J lost 0 bases, with 12 bases between them. The CDR3 nucleotides read TGTGCCTGGAGGATGCAGGGAAGTAGCAATCAGCCCCAGCATTTT. Amino acid sequence: CAWRMQGSSNQPQHF.

This clone was seen a few times. The V gene is TRBV18, the J gene TRBJ1-5; 8 bases are a match to TRBD1. Unmatched junction bases numbered 4, after V lost 3 bases and J lost 6 bases. Germline V lookup: CDR1 KGHSH, CDR2 LQKENI. The CDR3 has 14 residues. The CDR3 is CASSPGQGFQPQHF. CDR3 coding DNA: TGTGCCAGCTCACCCGGACAGGGTTTTCAGCCCCAGCATTTT. The complete variable domain, with remaining parts taken from reference TRBV18 and TRBJ1-5, reads NAGVMQNPRHLVRRRGQEARLRCSPMKGHSHVYWYRQLPEEGLKFMVYLQKENIIDESGMPKERFSAEFPKEGPSILRIQQVVRGDSAAYFCASSPGQGFQPQHFGDGTRLSIL.

The sample holds one count of this clone. V and J are TRBV19 and TRBJ2-1; 12 nucleotides match TRBD2. CDR3 length: 17 residues. J lost 8 bases, V lost 3 bases, and 11 bases had no gene match. Germline CDR1 is LNHDA and CDR2 is SQIVND (reference sequence). In DNA form, the CDR3 reads TGTGCCAGTAGTATGCCCTCGACTAGCGGGAGAGGGGATGAGCAGTTCTTC. Its translation: CASSMPSTSGRGDEQFF.

The chain recombines TRBV7-2 with TRBJ2-1; 11 nucleotides line up with TRBD2. The CDR3 totals 19 residues. CDR1 and CDR2 from the germline V gene are SGHTA and FQGNSA. The junction had 9 bases not matched to a gene; V was cut back by 2 bases and J by 0 bases. The CDR3 sequence is CASSLIGGLADFSYNEQFF. CDR3 in DNA: TGTGCCAGCAGCTTAATAGGGGGACTAGCGGACTTCTCCTACAATGAGCAGTTCTTC.

The chain has TRBV3-1 (or the pseudogene TRBV3-2) and TRBJ2-7; 7 bases fit TRBD2. The V gene end was trimmed by 1 base and the J gene end by 0 bases; junction bases not matched to a gene: 9. The length of the CDR3 is 17 residues. Germline V gives CDR1 LGHDT, CDR2 YNNKEL (reference sequence). CDR3 loop: CASSQGGTILVSYEQYF. As DNA, the CDR3 is TGTGCCAGCAGCCAAGGGGGGACTATCCTAGTCTCCTACGAGCAGTACTTC.

V usage is TRBV19 and J usage is TRBJ1-1; 12 bases map to TRBD1. This CDR3 spans 14 amino acids. With 8 bases clipped from V and 1 base from J, the junction kept 2 bases outside the gene matches. Germline CDR1 and CDR2: LNHDA and SQIVND (reference sequence). CDR3 bases: TGTGCCAGTGGGGACAGGGGGCCGAACACTGAAGCTTTCTTT. Amino acid sequence: CASGDRGPNTEAFF.

The chain employs TRBV7-9 and TRBJ1-1, with 10 bases identical to TRBD1. CDR3 length equals 15 residues. The ends lost 1 base at V and 6 bases at J; junction bases unmatched: 5. In germline, CDR1 is SEHNR, CDR2 FQNEAQ (reference sequence). CDR3 in DNA: TGTGCCAGCAGCTTAGAAGGACAGGGGGGCCCTGAAGCTTTCTTT. This codes for CASSLEGQGGPEAFF.

The V call is TRBV5-1, the J call TRBJ2-1; maybe TRBD1 (6 bases). Trimming pared 0 bases from V and 5 bases from J, leaving 12 bases between. Germline V CDR1 and CDR2: SGHRS, YFSETQ. The CDR3 runs 15 residues. CDR3 in amino acids: CASSLARGLNNEQFF. The CDR3 nucleotides read TGCGCCAGCAGCTTGGCCAGGGGTCTTAACAATGAGCAGTTCTTC. Combining the CDR3 with reference TRBV5-1 and TRBJ2-1 gives the whole variable domain KAGVTQTPRYLIKTRGQQVTLSCSPISGHRSVSWYQQTPGQGLQFLFEYFSETQRNKGNFPGRFSGRQFSNSRSEMNVSTLELGDSALYLCASSLARGLNNEQFFGPGTRLTVL.

The CDR3: CASSQAGNHWEQYF. The CDR3 nucleotides read TGTGCCAGCAGCCAAGCCGGGAACCACTGGGAGCAGTACTTC. The chain has TRBV3-1 (or the pseudogene TRBV3-2) and TRBJ2-7; tentatively, D is TRBD2 (5 bases). The CDR3 extends over 14 amino acids. Germline CDR1 LGHDT, CDR2 YNNKEL (reference sequence). V lost 1 base and J 7 bases, leaving 14 bases between the germline ends.